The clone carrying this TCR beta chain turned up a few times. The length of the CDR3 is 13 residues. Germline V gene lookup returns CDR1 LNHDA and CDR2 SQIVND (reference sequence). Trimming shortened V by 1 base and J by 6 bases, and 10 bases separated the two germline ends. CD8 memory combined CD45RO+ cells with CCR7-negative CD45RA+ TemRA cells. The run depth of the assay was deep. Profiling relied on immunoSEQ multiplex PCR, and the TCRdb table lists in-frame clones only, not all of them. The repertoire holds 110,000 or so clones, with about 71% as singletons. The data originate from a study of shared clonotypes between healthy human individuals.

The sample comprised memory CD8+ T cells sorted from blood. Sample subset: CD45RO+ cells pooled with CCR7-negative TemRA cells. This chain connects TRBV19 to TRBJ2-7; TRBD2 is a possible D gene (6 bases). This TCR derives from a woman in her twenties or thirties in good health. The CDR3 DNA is TGTGCCAGTAGTATAGTCGGGGGTCCCGAGCAGTACTTC. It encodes CASSIVGGPEQYF.